The sequence of this TCR beta chain was determined in a study of blood T cell repertoires in COVID-19. Study at large: The origin of the acute and convalescent COVID-19 samples was the United States, Italy and Spain. In each case, the material was cDNA or gDNA derived from T cells, B-cell-depleted T cells, or PBMCs.

This CDR3 spans 11 amino acids. Trimming shortened V by 3 bases and J by 10 bases, and 9 bases separated the two germline ends. The germline CDR1 and CDR2 sequences are LNHDA and SQIVND (reference sequence). As processed by the authors: Amplification from reference gene primers served as the basis for estimated nucleated cell counts. Method: immunoSEQ multiplex PCR; TCRdb's copy keeps in-frame clones and lacks some. The V and J calls and the clone size are those of that table, but D and trimming were determined from the DNA. The sample contains about 170,000 clones, around four fifths of which appear only once.

The TCR sequence derives from a woman of 80 years or more with acute or convalescent COVID-19. The chain has TRBV19 and TRBJ1-1; tentative D call: TRBD1 (5 bases). Sequencing was carried out using peripheral blood. This CDR3 reads CASSMPRAAFF. DNA for the CDR3: TGTGCCAGTAGTATGCCCAGGGCAGCTTTCTTT.